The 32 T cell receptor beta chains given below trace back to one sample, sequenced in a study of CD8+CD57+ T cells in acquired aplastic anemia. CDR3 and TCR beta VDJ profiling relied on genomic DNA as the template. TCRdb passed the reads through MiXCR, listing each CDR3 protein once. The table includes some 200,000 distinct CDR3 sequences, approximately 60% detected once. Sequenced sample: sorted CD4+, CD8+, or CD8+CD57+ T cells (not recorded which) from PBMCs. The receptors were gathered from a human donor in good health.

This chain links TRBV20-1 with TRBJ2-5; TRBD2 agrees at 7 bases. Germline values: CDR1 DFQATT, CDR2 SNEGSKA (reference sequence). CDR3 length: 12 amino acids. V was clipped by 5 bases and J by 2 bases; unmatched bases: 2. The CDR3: CSAERDQETQYF. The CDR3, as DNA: TGCAGTGCTGAGCGGGATCAAGAGACCCAGTACTTC.

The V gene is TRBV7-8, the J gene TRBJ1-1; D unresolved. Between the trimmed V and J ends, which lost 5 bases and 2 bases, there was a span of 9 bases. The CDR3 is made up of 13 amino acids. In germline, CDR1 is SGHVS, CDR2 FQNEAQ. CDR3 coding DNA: TGTGCCAGCAGCACCGTTGGAAACACTGAAGCTTTCTTT. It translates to CASSTVGNTEAFF.

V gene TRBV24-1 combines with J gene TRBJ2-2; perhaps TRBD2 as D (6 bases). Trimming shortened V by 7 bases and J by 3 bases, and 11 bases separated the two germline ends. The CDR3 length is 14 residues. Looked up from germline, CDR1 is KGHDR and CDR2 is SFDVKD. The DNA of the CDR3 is TGTGCCACCAGGGCCGGGGAGGACACCGGGGAGCTGTTTTTT. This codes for CATRAGEDTGELFF.

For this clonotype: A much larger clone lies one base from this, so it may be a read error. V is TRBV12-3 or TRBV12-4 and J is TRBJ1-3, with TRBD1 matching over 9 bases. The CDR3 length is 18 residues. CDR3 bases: TGTGCCAGCAGTCTTAGGCGACAGGGGGTCTACTCTGGAACCACCATATATTTT. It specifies CASSLRRQGVYSGTTIYF.

CDR3 in amino acids: CASSANRNTGELFF. As DNA, the CDR3 is TGTGCCAGCAGCGCTAACAGGAACACCGGGGAGCTGTTTTTT. The gene calls are TRBV7-3 and TRBJ2-2; D ambiguous. Deletions cut 5 bases from V and 1 base from J, with 8 bases between. Germline values: CDR1 SGHTA, CDR2 FQGTGA. CDR3 length equals 14 residues.

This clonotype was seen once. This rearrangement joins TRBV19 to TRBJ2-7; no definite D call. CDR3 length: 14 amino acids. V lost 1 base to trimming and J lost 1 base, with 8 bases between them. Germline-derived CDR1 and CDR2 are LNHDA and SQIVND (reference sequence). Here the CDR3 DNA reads TGTGCCAGTAGTATAGTCGACGGATCCTACGAGCAGTACTTC. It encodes CASSIVDGSYEQYF.

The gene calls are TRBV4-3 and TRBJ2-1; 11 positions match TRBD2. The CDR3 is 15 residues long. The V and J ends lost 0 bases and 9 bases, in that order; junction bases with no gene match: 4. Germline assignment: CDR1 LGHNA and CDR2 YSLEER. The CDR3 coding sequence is TGCGCCAGCAGCCAAGATCGACTAGCGGGGATTGAGCAGTTCTTC. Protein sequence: CASSQDRLAGIEQFF.

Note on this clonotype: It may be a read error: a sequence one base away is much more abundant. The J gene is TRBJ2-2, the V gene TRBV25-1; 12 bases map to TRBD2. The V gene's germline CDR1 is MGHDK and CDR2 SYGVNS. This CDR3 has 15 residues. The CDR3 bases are TGTACCAGCAGTCCTAGCGGGAGGGAAACCGGGAAGCTGTTTTTT. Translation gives CTSSPSGRETGKLFF.

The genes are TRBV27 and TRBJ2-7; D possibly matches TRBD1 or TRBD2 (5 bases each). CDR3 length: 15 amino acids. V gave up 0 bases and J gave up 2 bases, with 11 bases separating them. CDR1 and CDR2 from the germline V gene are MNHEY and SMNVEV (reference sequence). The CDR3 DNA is TGTGCCAGCAGTTTATCTTCCGGGGACCCCTACGAGCAGTACTTC. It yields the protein CASSLSSGDPYEQYF.

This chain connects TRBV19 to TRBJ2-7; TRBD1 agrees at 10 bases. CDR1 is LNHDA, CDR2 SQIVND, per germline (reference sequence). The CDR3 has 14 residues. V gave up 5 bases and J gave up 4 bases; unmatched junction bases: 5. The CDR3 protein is CASSARDRGYEQYF. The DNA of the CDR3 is TGTGCCAGTAGTGCCCGGGACAGGGGATACGAGCAGTACTTC.

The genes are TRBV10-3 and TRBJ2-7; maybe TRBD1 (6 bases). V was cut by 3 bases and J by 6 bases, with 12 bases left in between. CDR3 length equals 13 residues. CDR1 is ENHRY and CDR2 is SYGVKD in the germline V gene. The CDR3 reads CAISDRGSVEQYF. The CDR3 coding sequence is TGTGCCATCAGTGACAGGGGCAGCGTCGAGCAGTACTTC.

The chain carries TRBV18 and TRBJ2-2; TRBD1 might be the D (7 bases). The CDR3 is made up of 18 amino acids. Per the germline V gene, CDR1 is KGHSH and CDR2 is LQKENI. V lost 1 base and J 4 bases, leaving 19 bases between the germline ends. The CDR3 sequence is CASSPLTGAGMITGELFF. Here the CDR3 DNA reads TGTGCCAGCTCACCACTCACAGGGGCGGGGATGATCACCGGGGAGCTGTTTTTT.

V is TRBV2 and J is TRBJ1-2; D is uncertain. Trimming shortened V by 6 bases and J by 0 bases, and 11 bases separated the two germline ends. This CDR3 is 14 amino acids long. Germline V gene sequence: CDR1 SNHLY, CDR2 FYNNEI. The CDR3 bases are TGTGCCAGCAGCGTGAACGGGGCTAACTATGGCTACACCTTC. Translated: CASSVNGANYGYTF.

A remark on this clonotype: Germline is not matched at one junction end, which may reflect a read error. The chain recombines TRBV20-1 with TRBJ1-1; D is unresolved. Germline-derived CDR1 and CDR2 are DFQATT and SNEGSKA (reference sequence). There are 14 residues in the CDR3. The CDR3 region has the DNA TGCAGTGCTAGAGATCCGGGAATGAACACTGAAGCTCTCTTT. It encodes CSARDPGMNTEALF.

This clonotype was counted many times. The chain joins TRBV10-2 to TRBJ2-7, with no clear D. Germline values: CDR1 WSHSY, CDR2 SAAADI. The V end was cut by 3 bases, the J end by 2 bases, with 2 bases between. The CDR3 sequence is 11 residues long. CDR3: CASSETYEQYF. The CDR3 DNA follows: TGCGCCAGCAGTGAAACCTACGAGCAGTACTTC.

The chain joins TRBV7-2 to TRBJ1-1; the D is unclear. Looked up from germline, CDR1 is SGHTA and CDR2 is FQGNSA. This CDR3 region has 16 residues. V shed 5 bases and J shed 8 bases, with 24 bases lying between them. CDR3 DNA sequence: TGTGCCAGCAGCGGAGAAGAGCTAGATGCAGGAAGGGAAGCTTTCTTT. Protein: CASSGEELDAGREAFF. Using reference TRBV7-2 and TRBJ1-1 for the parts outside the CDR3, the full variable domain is GAGVSQSPSNKVTEKGKDVELRCDPISGHTALYWYRQSLGQGLEFLIYFQGNSAPDKSGLPSDRFSAERTGGSVSTLTIQRTQQEDSAVYLCASSGEELDAGREAFFGQGTRLTVV.

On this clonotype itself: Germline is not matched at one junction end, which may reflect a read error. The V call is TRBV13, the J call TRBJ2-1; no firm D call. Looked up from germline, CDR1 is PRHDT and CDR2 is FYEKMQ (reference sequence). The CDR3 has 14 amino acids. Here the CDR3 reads CASSIPSSYNEQFF. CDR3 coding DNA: TGTGCCAGCAGCATTCCGAGCTCCTATAATGAGCAGTTCTTC.

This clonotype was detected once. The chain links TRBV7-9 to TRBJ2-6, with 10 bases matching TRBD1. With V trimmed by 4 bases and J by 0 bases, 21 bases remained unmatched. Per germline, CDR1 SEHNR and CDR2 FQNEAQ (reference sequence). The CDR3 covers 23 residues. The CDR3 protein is CASSSPRLGTGAPDVSGANVLTF. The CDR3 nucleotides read TGTGCCAGCAGCTCTCCCCGCCTCGGGACAGGGGCTCCAGATGTCTCTGGGGCCAACGTCCTGACTTTC.

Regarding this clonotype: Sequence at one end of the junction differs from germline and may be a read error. The CDR3 loop reads CACRASDSGNTIYF. DNA of the CDR3: TGTGCCTGCAGGGCGTCTGACTCTGGAAACACCATATATTTT. The rearrangement joins TRBV12-3 or TRBV12-4 to TRBJ1-3; maybe TRBD1 (5 bases). There are 14 residues in the CDR3.

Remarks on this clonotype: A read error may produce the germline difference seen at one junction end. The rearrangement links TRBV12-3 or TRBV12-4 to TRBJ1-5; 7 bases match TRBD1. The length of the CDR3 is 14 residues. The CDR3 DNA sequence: TGTGCCAGCAGTTTAGGACAGGGCAATCAGCCCCAGGATTTT. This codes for CASSLGQGNQPQDF.

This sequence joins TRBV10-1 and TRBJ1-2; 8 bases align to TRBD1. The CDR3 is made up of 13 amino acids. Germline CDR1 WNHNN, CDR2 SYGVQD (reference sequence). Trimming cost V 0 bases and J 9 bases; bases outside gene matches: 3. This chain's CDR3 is CASSESQGASYTF. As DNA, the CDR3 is TGCGCCAGCAGTGAGTCGCAGGGGGCAAGCTACACCTTC.

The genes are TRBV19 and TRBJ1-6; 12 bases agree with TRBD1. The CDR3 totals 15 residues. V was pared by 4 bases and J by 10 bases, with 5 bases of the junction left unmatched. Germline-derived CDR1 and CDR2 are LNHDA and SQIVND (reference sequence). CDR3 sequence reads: CASSTPGQGASPLHF. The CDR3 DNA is TGTGCCAGTAGTACTCCGGGACAGGGGGCCTCACCCCTCCACTTT.

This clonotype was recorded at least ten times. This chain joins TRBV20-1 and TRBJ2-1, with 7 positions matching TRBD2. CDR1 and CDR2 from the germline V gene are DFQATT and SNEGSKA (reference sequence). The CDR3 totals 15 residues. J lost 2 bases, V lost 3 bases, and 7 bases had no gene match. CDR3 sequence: CSASWRESPYNEQFF. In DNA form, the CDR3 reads TGCAGTGCTAGTTGGCGGGAGAGTCCCTACAATGAGCAGTTCTTC.

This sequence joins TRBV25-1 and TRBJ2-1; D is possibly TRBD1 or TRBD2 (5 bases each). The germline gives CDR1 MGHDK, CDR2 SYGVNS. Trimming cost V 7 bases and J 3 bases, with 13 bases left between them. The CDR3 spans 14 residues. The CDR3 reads CASTRGEGYNEQFF. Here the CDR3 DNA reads TGTGCCAGCACTAGGGGAGAGGGCTACAATGAGCAGTTCTTC.

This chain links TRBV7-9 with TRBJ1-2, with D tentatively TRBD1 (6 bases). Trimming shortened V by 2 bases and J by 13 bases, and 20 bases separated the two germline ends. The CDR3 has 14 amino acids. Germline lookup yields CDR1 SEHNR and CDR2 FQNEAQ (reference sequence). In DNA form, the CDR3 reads TGTGCCAGCAGCTTAACGAACAGGGACTTGGCGGCCACCTTC. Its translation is CASSLTNRDLAATF.

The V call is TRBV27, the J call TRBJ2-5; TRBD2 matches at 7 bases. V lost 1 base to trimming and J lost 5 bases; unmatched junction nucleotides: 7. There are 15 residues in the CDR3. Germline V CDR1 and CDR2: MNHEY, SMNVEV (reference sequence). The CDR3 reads CASSLLGGGSETQYF. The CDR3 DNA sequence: TGTGCCAGCAGTTTATTAGGCGGGGGTAGTGAGACCCAGTACTTC.

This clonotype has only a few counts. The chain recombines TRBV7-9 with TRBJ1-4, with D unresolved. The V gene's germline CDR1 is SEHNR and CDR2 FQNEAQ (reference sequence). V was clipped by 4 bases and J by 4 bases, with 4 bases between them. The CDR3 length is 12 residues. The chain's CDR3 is CASSWGNEKLFF. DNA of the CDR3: TGTGCCAGCAGCTGGGGTAATGAAAAACTGTTTTTT.

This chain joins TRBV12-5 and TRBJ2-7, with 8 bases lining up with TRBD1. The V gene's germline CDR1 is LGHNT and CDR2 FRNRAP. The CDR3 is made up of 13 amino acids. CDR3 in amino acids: CAITPDRVHEQYF. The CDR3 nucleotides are TGTGCCATCACCCCGGACAGGGTCCACGAGCAGTACTTC.

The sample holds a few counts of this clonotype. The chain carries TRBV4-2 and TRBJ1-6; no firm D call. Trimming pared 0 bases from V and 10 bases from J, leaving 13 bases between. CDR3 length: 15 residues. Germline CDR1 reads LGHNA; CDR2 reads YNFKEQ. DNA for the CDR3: TGTGCCAGCAGCCAAGATGATGAGGGTTACTCACCCCTCCACTTT. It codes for CASSQDDEGYSPLHF.

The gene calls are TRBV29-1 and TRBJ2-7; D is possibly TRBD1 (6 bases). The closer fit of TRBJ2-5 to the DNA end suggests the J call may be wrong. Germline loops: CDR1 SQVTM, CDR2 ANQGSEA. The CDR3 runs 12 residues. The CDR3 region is CSVTTGVETQYF. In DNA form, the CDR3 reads TGCAGCGTAACGACAGGTGTGGAGACCCAGTACTTC.

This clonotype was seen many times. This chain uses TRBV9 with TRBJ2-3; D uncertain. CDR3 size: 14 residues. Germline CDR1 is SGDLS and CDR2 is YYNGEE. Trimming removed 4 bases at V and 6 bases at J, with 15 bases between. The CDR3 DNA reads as TGTGCCAGCAGCCCACGAAGGTCCTATGATACGCAGTATTTT. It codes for CASSPRRSYDTQYF.

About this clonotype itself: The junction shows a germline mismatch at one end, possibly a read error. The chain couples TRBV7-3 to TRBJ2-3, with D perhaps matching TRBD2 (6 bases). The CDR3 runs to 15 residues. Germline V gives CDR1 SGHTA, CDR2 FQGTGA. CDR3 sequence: CASSSLAVSTDTQYF. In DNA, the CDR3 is TGTGCCAGCAGCTCATTAGCGGTTAGCACAGACACGCAGTATTTT. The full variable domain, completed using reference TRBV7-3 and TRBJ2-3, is GAGVSQTPSNKVTEKGKYVELRCDPISGHTALYWYRQSLGQGPEFLIYFQGTGAADDSGLPNDRFFAVRPEGSVSTLKIQRTERGDSAVYLCASSSLAVSTDTQYFGPGTRLTVL.